The 18 T cell receptor beta chains presented below share a single source sample, sequenced in a study of PD-L1 blockade in urothelial cancer. Time point noted: pretreatment peripheral blood. Clones were read by immunoSEQ multiplex PCR, and TCRdb kept only the in-frame ones, dropping some. The sample shows around 79,000 clones, approximately 86% of them seen only once. This sample comprised PBMCs, obtained around atezolizumab (anti-PD-L1) treatment. Receptor source: a man aged 35 to 55 with urothelial cancer.

J is TRBJ2-7 and V is TRBV4-1; tentatively, D is TRBD1 (6 bases). The CDR3 length is 15 residues. The V gene's germline CDR1 is MGHRA and CDR2 YSYEKL. The V gene lost 0 bases and the J gene lost 4 bases, with 13 bases spanning the gap. The CDR3 coding sequence is TGCGCCAGCAGCCAAGAGTCAGGGGCTGGTTACGAGCAGTACTTC. Its protein is CASSQESGAGYEQYF.

The chain links TRBV27 to TRBJ2-5; tentative D call: TRBD2 (6 bases). Germline-derived CDR1 and CDR2 are MNHEY and SMNVEV (reference sequence). The CDR3 totals 14 residues. The V gene lost 3 bases and the J gene lost 5 bases, with 13 bases spanning the gap. The CDR3 coding sequence is TGTGCCAGCAGTTTGGCTAGCGTGGGGGAGACCCAGTACTTC. This translates into CASSLASVGETQYF.

This chain joins TRBV30 and TRBJ2-7; 10 bases match TRBD1. J lost 3 bases, V lost 3 bases, and 5 bases had no gene match. Germline V gives CDR1 GTSNPN, CDR2 SVGIG (reference sequence). This CDR3 spans 14 amino acids. In nucleotides, the CDR3 is TGTGCCTGGAGGTGGGGGACAGGGGTCTACGAGCAGTACTTC. It translates to CAWRWGTGVYEQYF.

The rearrangement links TRBV7-3 to TRBJ1-1; the match to TRBD1 covers 11 bases. Germline values: CDR1 SGHTA, CDR2 FQGTGA. This CDR3 is built from 13 residues. The junction had 1 base not matched to a gene; V was cut back by 6 bases and J by 4 bases. CDR3 sequence: CASRGQGGTEAFF. The CDR3 region has the DNA TGTGCCAGCAGGGGACAGGGGGGCACTGAAGCTTTCTTT.

The V call is TRBV7-2, the J call TRBJ1-2, with 10 bases aligning to TRBD1. Germline trimming cut 6 bases from V and 2 bases from J; bases unmatched to any gene: 6. This CDR3 is built from 15 residues. CDR1 and CDR2 (germline): SGHTA, FQGNSA. In DNA, the CDR3 is TGTGCCAGCAGAGGAGGGACAGGGGACAACTATGGCTACACCTTC. As protein: CASRGGTGDNYGYTF. Based on the CDR3 plus reference TRBV7-2 and TRBJ1-2, the full variable domain is GAGVSQSPSNKVTEKGKDVELRCDPISGHTALYWYRQSLGQGLEFLIYFQGNSAPDKSGLPSDRFSAERTGGSVSTLTIQRTQQEDSAVYLCASRGGTGDNYGYTFGSGTRLTVV.

This chain uses TRBV19 with TRBJ2-2, with 8 positions matching TRBD1. V gave up 6 bases and J gave up 0 bases; unmatched junction bases: 3. CDR1 and CDR2 from the germline V gene are LNHDA and SQIVND (reference sequence). The CDR3 consists of 15 residues. The CDR3 spells CASRGQDANTGELFF. Here the CDR3 DNA reads TGTGCCAGTAGGGGACAGGACGCGAACACCGGGGAGCTGTTTTTT.

This clone was recorded a few times. J is TRBJ2-2 and V is TRBV11-2, with D possibly matching TRBD2 (6 bases). In germline, CDR1 is SGHAT, CDR2 FQNNGV. The CDR3 consists of 15 residues. Trimming left V 5 bases short and J 2 bases short, with 12 bases between. CDR3 protein: CASSPSDINTGELFF. The CDR3 DNA reads as TGTGCCAGCAGCCCTAGCGACATTAACACCGGGGAGCTGTTTTTT. The full variable domain, its missing parts supplied by reference TRBV11-2 and TRBJ2-2, is EAGVAQSPRYKIIEKRQSVAFWCNPISGHATLYWYQQILGQGPKLLIQFQNNGVVDDSQLPKDRFSAERLKGVDSTLKIQPAKLEDSAVYLCASSPSDINTGELFFGEGSRLTVL.

The chain couples TRBV9 to TRBJ1-5; D remains unclear. CDR1 is SGDLS and CDR2 is YYNGEE in the germline V gene. Trimming cost V 1 base and J 1 base, with 6 bases left between them. This CDR3 spans 14 amino acids. CDR3 sequence reads: CASSVSQSNQPQHF. CDR3 nucleotide sequence: TGTGCCAGCAGCGTATCCCAGAGCAATCAGCCCCAGCATTTT.

The chain joins TRBV30 to TRBJ1-4, with 7 positions matching TRBD1. V dropped 0 bases and J dropped 8; count of bases not matched to a gene: 3. CDR1 and CDR2 (germline): GTSNPN, SVGIG (reference sequence). There are 13 residues in the CDR3. The CDR3 sequence: CAWSVVRGEKLFF. DNA of the CDR3: TGTGCCTGGAGTGTGGTCAGGGGGGAAAAACTGTTTTTT.

The chain combines TRBV18 with TRBJ1-5, with 9 nucleotides matching TRBD1. The CDR3 contains 15 residues. Germline V gives CDR1 KGHSH, CDR2 LQKENI. V was pared by 3 bases and J by 5 bases, with 5 bases of the junction left unmatched. Written as DNA, the CDR3 is TGTGCCAGCTCACCCTCGGGACAGGGTGATCAGCCCCAGCATTTT. Its protein product is CASSPSGQGDQPQHF.

The chain is built from TRBV11-2 and TRBJ1-2; D is unclear. This CDR3 contains 14 residues. Germline V gene sequence: CDR1 SGHAT, CDR2 FQNNGV. V was cut by 5 bases and J by 8 bases, with 18 bases left in between. The CDR3 DNA reads TGTGCCAGCAGCCGAGGATCGACGCAGCGGGGCTACACCTTC. Residues: CASSRGSTQRGYTF.

The genes are TRBV5-1 and TRBJ1-5; D is perhaps TRBD1 (5 bases). V lost 0 bases to trimming and J lost 1 base, with 8 bases between them. Germline V gene sequence: CDR1 SGHRS, CDR2 YFSETQ. The CDR3 contains 15 residues. CDR3 protein: CASSLVGGSNQPQHF. CDR3 bases: TGCGCCAGCAGCTTGGTCGGGGGAAGCAATCAGCCCCAGCATTTT.

The V gene is TRBV30, the J gene TRBJ2-1; 9 bases are a match to TRBD2. Germline CDR1 GTSNPN, CDR2 SVGIG (reference sequence). There are 14 residues in the CDR3. The J segment lost 8 bases and the V segment lost 6 bases, leaving 11 bases of the junction unmatched. The CDR3 nucleotides are TGTGCCTGCCTATCTAGCGGGATTCTCTATGAGCAGTTCTTC. It encodes CACLSSGILYEQFF.

This chain uses TRBV5-8 with TRBJ1-1; D unclear. The CDR3 has 14 residues. Germline loops: CDR1 SGHTS, CDR2 YDEGEE. Trimming pared 4 bases from V and 5 bases from J, leaving 15 bases between. The CDR3 loop reads CASSRAPLRTEAFF. CDR3 nucleotide sequence: TGTGCCAGCAGCCGTGCCCCATTGAGGACTGAAGCTTTCTTT. Full variable domain (missing parts from reference TRBV5-8 and TRBJ1-1): EAGVTQSPTHLIKTRGQQATLRCSPISGHTSVYWYQQALGLGLQFLLWYDEGEERNRGNFPPRFSGRQFPNYSSELNVNALELEDSALYLCASSRAPLRTEAFFGQGTRLTVV.

This clone showed up just a few times. V is TRBV6-5 and J is TRBJ1-5; TRBD1 matches at 7 bases. The ends lost 4 bases at V and 9 bases at J; junction bases unmatched: 12. This CDR3 region has 15 residues. From germline, CDR1 is MNHEY and CDR2 SVGAGI. CDR3 in amino acids: CASSSHAGGKGPQHF. CDR3 bases: TGTGCCAGCAGTTCCCACGCAGGGGGAAAGGGGCCCCAGCATTTT.

This sequence joins TRBV2 and TRBJ2-3; 9 nucleotides match TRBD2. Germline V lookup: CDR1 SNHLY, CDR2 FYNNEI. The CDR3 runs 14 residues. V trimming: 5 bases; J trimming: 1 base; junction bases outside the gene matches: 1. The CDR3 sequence: CASSRTSGTDTQYF. The CDR3, as DNA: TGTGCCAGCAGTCGGACTAGCGGCACAGATACGCAGTATTTT.

This chain connects TRBV29-1 to TRBJ2-2; 7 positions match TRBD1. The CDR3 sequence is 11 residues long. Germline CDR1 and CDR2: SQVTM and ANQGSEA. The trim removed 5 bases at V and 6 bases at J, leaving 0 bases unmatched. The CDR3 spells CSVQGAGELFF. The DNA of the CDR3 is TGCAGCGTTCAGGGGGCCGGGGAGCTGTTTTTT.

This sequence joins TRBV9 and TRBJ1-4; the D gene is possibly TRBD1 (5 bases). Germline V gene data show CDR1 as SGDLS and CDR2 as YYNGEE. V was cut by 0 bases and J by 5 bases, with 17 bases left in between. CDR3 length: 17 residues. The CDR3 nucleotides are TGTGCCAGCAGCGTAGGCCCTGAGGCAGGGAAAAATGAAAAACTGTTTTTT. This gives the protein CASSVGPEAGKNEKLFF.